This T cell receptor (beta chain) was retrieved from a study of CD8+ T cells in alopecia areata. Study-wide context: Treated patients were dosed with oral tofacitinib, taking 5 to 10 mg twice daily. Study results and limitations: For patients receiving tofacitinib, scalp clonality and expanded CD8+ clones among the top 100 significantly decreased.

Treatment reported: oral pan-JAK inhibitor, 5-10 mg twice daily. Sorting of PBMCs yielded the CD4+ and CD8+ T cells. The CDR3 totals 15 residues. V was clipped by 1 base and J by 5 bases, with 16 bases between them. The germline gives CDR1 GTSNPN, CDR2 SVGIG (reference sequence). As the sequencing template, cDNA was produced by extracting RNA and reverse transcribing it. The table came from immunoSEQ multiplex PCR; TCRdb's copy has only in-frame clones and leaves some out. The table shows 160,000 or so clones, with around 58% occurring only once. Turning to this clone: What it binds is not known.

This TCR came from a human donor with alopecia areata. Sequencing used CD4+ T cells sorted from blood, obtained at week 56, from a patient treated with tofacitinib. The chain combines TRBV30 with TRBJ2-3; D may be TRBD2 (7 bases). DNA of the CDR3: TGTGCCTGGAGTGAGGGCGGGGGCCCGGGAGATACGCAGTATTTT. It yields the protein CAWSEGGGPGDTQYF.